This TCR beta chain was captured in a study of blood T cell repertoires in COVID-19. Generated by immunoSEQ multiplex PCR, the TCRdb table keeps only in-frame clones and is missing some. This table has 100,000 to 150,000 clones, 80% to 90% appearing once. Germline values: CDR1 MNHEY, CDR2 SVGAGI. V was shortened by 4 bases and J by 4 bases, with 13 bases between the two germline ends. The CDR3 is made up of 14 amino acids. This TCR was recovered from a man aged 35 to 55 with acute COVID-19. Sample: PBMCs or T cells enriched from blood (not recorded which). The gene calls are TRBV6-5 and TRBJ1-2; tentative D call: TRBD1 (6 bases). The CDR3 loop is CASSSRQARYGYTF. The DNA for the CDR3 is TGTGCCAGCAGTTCGAGACAGGCACGCTATGGCTACACCTTC.